This T cell receptor beta chain was sequenced for a study of shared clonotypes between healthy human individuals. Study-level results: Approximately 5.4% of naive CD4 clonotypes were common to several donors. Larger richness was generally estimated for naive than memory subsets. An effect of sequencing depth on clonotype sharing among donors was expected.

To note about this clone: Its matching antigen is unknown.

Naive CD8 cells comprised CD45RO-negative, CCR7-positively selected cells, excluding terminally differentiated effector memory CD45RA+ cells. The study enrolled healthy HIV-negative adults without recent acute infections or vaccinations as donors. The table came from immunoSEQ multiplex PCR; TCRdb's copy has only in-frame clones and leaves some out. The sample comprises millions of clones, approximately 95% of which are singletons, and about 1.1% rests with the top ten. Germline V CDR1 and CDR2: SGDLS, YYNGEE. This CDR3 region has 14 residues. V dropped 0 bases and J dropped 5 bases, with 11 bases sitting between them.

This chain connects TRBV9 to TRBJ1-2, with D uncertain. The specimen was naive CD8+ T cells sorted from blood. The clonotype was recovered from a man aged 18 to 29 in good health. The CDR3 spells CASSVGTSEYGYTF. For the CDR3, the DNA is TGTGCCAGCAGCGTAGGGACGTCGGAGTATGGCTACACCTTC.